These 2 T cell receptor beta chains originate from one sample sequenced in a study of blood T cells in healthy people across ages. A second PCR of 7 to 11 cycles used a sample-barcoded 5' primer and a J-beta primer mix. MiXCR, applied by TCRdb to the 5' RACE reads, yields one record per CDR3 protein. Of about 970,000 distinct CDR3 sequences listed, approximately 50% were seen once; the top ten hold roughly a fifth. Specimen: blood. The receptors were sampled from a woman aged 55-69 years in good health.

The CDR3 coding sequence is TGTGCCAGCAGCTTGGCCCTGGGACTAGCGGGACGGGGGGATACGCAGTATTTT. Residues: CASSLALGLAGRGDTQYF. The V call is TRBV5-4, the J call TRBJ2-3; 13 bases map to TRBD2. This CDR3 has 18 amino acids. In germline, CDR1 is SGHNT, CDR2 YYREEE (reference sequence). The V and J ends lost 0 bases and 6 bases, in that order; junction bases with no gene match: 10.

V usage is TRBV11-2 and J usage is TRBJ2-1; 9 bases line up with TRBD2. J gave up 9 bases and V 5 bases, and 11 bases lay outside the gene matches. This CDR3 has 15 amino acids. The germline CDR1 and CDR2 sequences are SGHAT and FQNNGV. DNA for the CDR3: TGTGCCAGCAGCAGGGCCGGGACTAGCTCAGGTGAGCAGTTCTTC. The encoded protein is CASSRAGTSSGEQFF.